Ten or more counts support the clone carrying this T cell receptor (beta chain). The data derive from a study of regulatory T cells in long-lasting Graves disease. This CDR3 has 15 residues. The V gene lost 5 bases and the J gene lost 0 bases, with 14 bases spanning the gap. Germline loops: CDR1 MDHEN, CDR2 SYDVKM. Arm-PCR with iRepertoire HTBI primers amplified the CDR3 regions for these TCR beta libraries. TCRdb re-derived calls from the multiplex PCR reads in MiXCR, one entry per CDR3 protein. The data show 550,000 to 700,000 distinct CDR3 sequences, around 16% seen once. Time point reported: newly diagnosed GD, antithyroid drugs for less than 3 months. PBMCs were the source of the RNA used for TCR sequencing. These same data were also listed under a study on T cells in Graves' hyperthyroidism and ophthalmopathy. Per that study: Patients aged 18 to 65 had newly diagnosed hyperthyroidism that had lasted under 2 months.

This clonotype was sampled from a man aged 18 to 29 with Graves disease. Sample: peripheral blood mononuclear cells (PBMCs), taken at new diagnosis, from a patient treated with antithyroid drugs. V is TRBV28 and J is TRBJ2-7; D gene uncertain. This chain's CDR3 is CASSPGAGRSYEQYF. The CDR3 nucleotides are TGTGCCAGCAGTCCCGGAGCCGGTCGCTCCTACGAGCAGTACTTC.